A single sample gave rise to the 16 T cell receptor beta chains below, sequenced in a study of T cell responses to AZD1222 COVID-19 vaccine. This table comes from immunoSEQ multiplex PCR, and its TCRdb copy is limited to in-frame clones, with some not included. The repertoire holds about 110,000 clones, with roughly four fifths as singletons. This material consisted of peripheral blood, taken on day 0 of AZD1222 vaccination. Every receptor here comes from an adult in good health.

The rearrangement uses TRBV3-1 (or the pseudogene TRBV3-2) and TRBJ2-3, with 10 bases lining up with TRBD2. Germline V lookup: CDR1 LGHDT, CDR2 YNNKEL (reference sequence). This CDR3 region has 15 residues. Trimming at V came to 3 bases and at J to 4 bases, leaving 4 bases not matched to a gene. CDR3 protein: CASSQTSGFADTQYF. CDR3 DNA: TGTGCCAGCAGCCAGACTAGCGGGTTTGCAGATACGCAGTATTTT.

V gene TRBV7-8 combines with J gene TRBJ2-3; TRBD2 matches at 11 bases. CDR1 is SGHVS, CDR2 FQNEAQ, per germline. The length of the CDR3 is 15 residues. With 7 bases clipped from V and 1 base from J, the junction kept 4 bases outside the gene matches. The CDR3 is CASTLTSGGTDTQYF. The CDR3 nucleotides are TGTGCCAGCACCTTGACTAGCGGGGGCACAGATACGCAGTATTTT.

This rearrangement joins TRBV6-2 or TRBV6-3 to TRBJ2-7, with no clear D. The V gene's germline CDR1 is MNHEY and CDR2 SVGEGT. CDR3 size: 13 residues. V shed 0 bases and J shed 7 bases, with 10 bases lying between them. CDR3 sequence reads: CASSYSTVLEQYF. The CDR3 bases are TGTGCCAGCAGTTACTCGACGGTGCTGGAGCAGTACTTC.

This clone was detected a few times. The chain has TRBV27 and TRBJ2-3; D uncertain. CDR1 and CDR2 from the germline V gene are MNHEY and SMNVEV (reference sequence). CDR3 length: 13 amino acids. Trimming removed 0 bases at V and 4 bases at J, with 5 bases between. The CDR3 nucleotides are TGTGCCAGCAGTTTATCGAGGCCAGATACGCAGTATTTT. It codes for CASSLSRPDTQYF.

V and J are TRBV2 and TRBJ2-6; 9 bases are shared with TRBD1. The trim removed 10 bases at V and 2 bases at J, leaving 9 bases unmatched. Germline V gene sequence: CDR1 SNHLY, CDR2 FYNNEI. This CDR3 contains 16 residues. The CDR3 DNA reads TGTGCCACCCAACAGGGGGCCACCGCTGGGGCCAACGTCCTGACTTTC. It codes for CATQQGATAGANVLTF.

A single count supports this clone. This chain connects TRBV9 to TRBJ2-1, with 10 positions matching TRBD2. This CDR3 is built from 16 residues. V shed 0 bases, J shed 8 bases, and the junction held 8 bases outside the gene matches. Germline V gives CDR1 SGDLS, CDR2 YYNGEE. This CDR3 is CASSVVGASGSYEQFF. For the CDR3, the DNA is TGTGCCAGCAGCGTAGTAGGGGCTAGCGGGAGCTATGAGCAGTTCTTC.

The chain joins TRBV27 to TRBJ2-1, with D possibly being TRBD1 (5 bases). Germline CDR1 MNHEY, CDR2 SMNVEV (reference sequence). The CDR3 is 15 amino acids. The V end was cut by 4 bases, the J end by 3 bases, with 13 bases between. The chain's CDR3 is CASSSDRNYYNEQFF. As DNA, the CDR3 is TGTGCCAGCAGTTCCGACAGAAACTACTACAATGAGCAGTTCTTC.

This clone occurred many times. The CDR3 here is CASSTRDSRRHEQYF. CDR3 DNA sequence: TGTGCCAGCAGTACCCGGGACAGCCGGCGCCACGAGCAGTACTTC. This chain joins TRBV28 and TRBJ2-7, with TRBD1 identical over 7 bases. There are 15 residues in the CDR3. The germline gives CDR1 MDHEN, CDR2 SYDVKM. The junction had 12 bases not matched to a gene; V was cut back by 5 bases and J by 5 bases.

The rearrangement links TRBV19 to TRBJ2-3; the match to TRBD1 covers 12 bases. This CDR3 is built from 16 residues. Germline CDR1 reads LNHDA; CDR2 reads SQIVND (reference sequence). J was trimmed by 4 bases and V by 4 bases; bases with no gene match: 6. The DNA of the CDR3 is TGTGCCAGTAGTAGGGGACAGGGGGCATCTGCAGATACGCAGTATTTT. Residues: CASSRGQGASADTQYF.

This chain links TRBV2 with TRBJ2-1; 9 bases line up with TRBD2. Losses at the gene ends were 7 bases for V and 5 bases for J; bases not matched to a gene: 9. The CDR3 is 15 residues long. Germline V gene sequence: CDR1 SNHLY, CDR2 FYNNEI. The CDR3 DNA is TGTGCCAGCAATCCTAGCGGGGTTTCCGACAATGAGCAGTTCTTC. Amino acids: CASNPSGVSDNEQFF.

To note about this clone: At one boundary the junction diverges from the germline segment, which might be a read error. The chain employs TRBV11-2 and TRBJ2-5; tentatively, D is TRBD1 (5 bases). The germline gives CDR1 SGHAT, CDR2 FQNNGV. The CDR3 extends over 13 amino acids. The DNA for the CDR3 is TGTGCCAGCACCTTAACAGGCCAAGAGACCCAGTACTTC. Encoded protein: CASTLTGQETQYF. The complete variable domain, with remaining parts taken from reference TRBV11-2 and TRBJ2-5, reads EAGVAQSPRYKIIEKRQSVAFWCNPISGHATLYWYQQILGQGPKLLIQFQNNGVVDDSQLPKDRFSAERLKGVDSTLKIQPAKLEDSAVYLCASTLTGQETQYFGPGTRLLVL.

CDR3 region: CASSREFQGLNTEAFF. CDR3 DNA sequence: TGTGCCAGCAGCCGAGAGTTCCAGGGATTGAACACTGAAGCTTTCTTT. This sequence joins TRBV4-2 and TRBJ1-1; D perhaps matches TRBD1 (5 bases). The CDR3 totals 16 residues. Trimming shortened V by 4 bases and J by 0 bases, and 15 bases separated the two germline ends. CDR1 and CDR2 (germline): LGHNA, YNFKEQ.

The gene calls are TRBV28 and TRBJ2-1; possibly TRBD2 for D (5 bases). V was trimmed by 1 base and J by 5 bases, leaving 12 bases between them. Germline CDR1 is MDHEN and CDR2 is SYDVKM. This CDR3 has 15 residues. The CDR3 DNA is TGTGCCAGCAGTTTATTCGGCGGGCTCAACAATGAGCAGTTCTTC. This gives the protein CASSLFGGLNNEQFF.

The rearrangement uses TRBV9 and TRBJ2-1; no definite D call. CDR3 length equals 17 residues. Germline V gene sequence: CDR1 SGDLS, CDR2 YYNGEE. Trimming cost V 5 bases and J 0 bases, with 18 bases left between them. CDR3 sequence (DNA): TGTGCCAGCAGTCTAGTCGGTCGGATCGGCTCCTACAATGAGCAGTTCTTC. This gives the protein CASSLVGRIGSYNEQFF.

The J gene is TRBJ2-5, the V gene TRBV5-1; 9 bases match TRBD2. CDR1 is SGHRS and CDR2 is YFSETQ in the germline V gene. V was pared by 6 bases and J by 5 bases, with 11 bases of the junction left unmatched. The CDR3 sequence is 15 residues long. The CDR3 region is CASNPMASGGETQYF. Written as DNA, the CDR3 is TGCGCCAGCAACCCGATGGCGAGCGGGGGGGAGACCCAGTACTTC.

This clone came up a few times. The genes are TRBV3-1 (or the pseudogene TRBV3-2) and TRBJ2-1, with 14 nucleotides matching TRBD2. CDR3 length: 16 residues. V was pared by 5 bases and J by 7 bases, with 7 bases of the junction left unmatched. Germline V gives CDR1 LGHDT, CDR2 YNNKEL (reference sequence). The CDR3 region is CASSLRLAGGKNEQFF. The DNA for the CDR3 is TGTGCCAGCAGCTTACGACTAGCGGGGGGGAAGAATGAGCAGTTCTTC.